A selection of T cell receptor beta chains follows, all from one sample in a study of blood T cell repertoires in COVID-19. TCRdb's copy holds only in-frame clones and misses some; the assay was immunoSEQ multiplex PCR. Of about 180,000 clones in the sample, roughly four fifths were seen once. Specimen: peripheral blood. These receptors were taken from a woman in her sixties or seventies with COVID-19, enrolled during active disease. The CDR3 runs from the conserved cysteine through the conserved F or W. The D gene is left open where the match is weak. Clone size is given for some rows only: seen once, a few or many times, or a class if the clone is expanded.

16	NA	TRBV28	TRBD1	TRBJ1-6	TGTGCCAGCAGTCCGGTTTCGGACAGGCGTGGGTCCCCCCTCCACTTT	CASSPVSDRRGSPLHF
12	NA	TRBV29-1	NA	TRBJ1-1	TGCAGCGGCAGACAGCCGAACACTGAAGCTTTCTTT	CSGRQPNTEAFF
17	NA	TRBV7-2	TRBD1	TRBJ1-6	TGTGCCAGCAGCTCCCGGGACAGGATCCTAGGGGGCGAGCCCCTCCACTTT	CASSSRDRILGGEPLHF
15	NA	TRBV18	TRBD1	TRBJ1-2	TGTGCCAGCACTTTGGGACAGGGGCTTCCAGGTGGCTACACCTTC	CASTLGQGLPGGYTF
18	NA	TRBV2	TRBD2	TRBJ2-1	TGTGCCAGCAGTAGGACTAGCACCCGACGGAGCTCCTACAATGAGCAGTTCTTC	CASSRTSTRRSSYNEQFF
17	NA	TRBV3-1/TRBV3-2	TRBD1	TRBJ1-3	TGTGCCAGCAGCCATCCCGGGACAGGGGCGTCTGGAAACACCATATATTTT	CASSHPGTGASGNTIYF
15	NA	TRBV28	NA	TRBJ2-4	TGTGCCAGCAAGGTTGACGATCTAGACAAAAACATTCAGTACTTC	CASKVDDLDKNIQYF
16	few	TRBV7-2	NA	TRBJ2-5	TGTGCCAGCAGCTATACTCCTTGGGCGTCCCAAGAGACCCAGTACTTC	CASSYTPWASQETQYF
16	NA	TRBV5-1	TRBD1	TRBJ2-4	TGCGCCAGCAGCTTGTACGGGGGACAGGGATCTTACATTCAGTACTTC	CASSLYGGQGSYIQYF
15	NA	TRBV19	NA	TRBJ1-3	TGTGCCAGTAGCATAGGACAGAGCTCTGGAAACACCATATATTTT	CASSIGQSSGNTIYF
15	NA	TRBV19	NA	TRBJ1-2	TGTGCCAGTAGTATAGGAAACAGCTTTAACTATGGCTACACCTTC	CASSIGNSFNYGYTF
16	NA	TRBV15	NA	TRBJ1-3	TGTGCCACCAGCAGAGATCCACCAGGGACTGGAAACACCATATATTTT	CATSRDPPGTGNTIYF
11	NA	TRBV28	NA	TRBJ1-2	TGTGCCAGCAGTTCATCGAGGAGCTACACCTTC	CASSSSRSYTF
14	NA	TRBV6-4	NA	TRBJ2-5	TGTGCCAGCAGTGTGGAATCAGACTCGGTGACCCAGTACTTC	CASSVESDSVTQYF
15	NA	TRBV18	NA	TRBJ2-3	TGTGCCAGCTCACCTTTTTTTGTAAGCACAGATACGCAGTATTTT	CASSPFFVSTDTQYF
15	NA	TRBV7-2	TRBD2	TRBJ2-5	TGTGCCAGCAGCTTTACTAGCGGGAATAAAGAGACCCAGTACTTC	CASSFTSGNKETQYF
15	few	TRBV11-2	TRBD2	TRBJ2-5	TGTGCCAGCAGCTTACTAGCGGGAGTCCAAGAGACCCAGTACTTC	CASSLLAGVQETQYF
13	NA	TRBV7-8	NA	TRBJ2-3	TGTGCCAGCAGCTTGGAGGGTACAGATACGCAGTATTTT	CASSLEGTDTQYF
15	few	TRBV7-9	TRBD1	TRBJ1-5	TGTGCCTTGAGGGCGAAGAGGGGGCAATATCAGCCCCAGCATTTT	CALRAKRGQYQPQHF
15	once	TRBV18	TRBD1	TRBJ2-3	TGTGCCAGCTCACATGGACAGGAGATCACAGATACGCAGTATTTT	CASSHGQEITDTQYF
15	NA	TRBV11-2	NA	TRBJ2-1	TGTGCCAGCAGCTTAAGGCGGAACTCCTACAATGAGCAGTTCTTC	CASSLRRNSYNEQFF
19	NA	TRBV27	TRBD2	TRBJ2-1	TGTGCCAGCAGTTTCCACGGGACTAGCGGGAGTCCTCTTTACAATGAGCAGTTCTTC	CASSFHGTSGSPLYNEQFF
13	NA	TRBV19	TRBD1	TRBJ1-1	TGTGCCAGTGTAGGACAGGTAGGAACTGAAGCTTTCTTT	CASVGQVGTEAFF
17	NA	TRBV30	TRBD1	TRBJ1-6	TGTGCCTGGACCACTTTCGGACAGGGGGCACCAAATTCACCCCTCCACTTT	CAWTTFGQGAPNSPLHF
12	NA	TRBV9	NA	TRBJ2-2	TGTGCCAGCAGCGCCGGTACCGGGGAGCTGTTTTTT	CASSAGTGELFF
15	NA	TRBV6-2/TRBV6-3	TRBD1	TRBJ2-3	TGTGCCAGCAGTTCAGCCGGGACAGGGGAAGATACGCAGTATTTT	CASSSAGTGEDTQYF
13	NA	TRBV5-6	NA	TRBJ1-5	TGTGCCAGCAGCTCCAGTTTTGATCAGCCCCAGCATTTT	CASSSSFDQPQHF
14	once	TRBV4-3	NA	TRBJ2-1	TGCGCCAGCAGCTACCAAGTGACTAGGGGTGAGCAGTTCTTC	CASSYQVTRGEQFF
15	many	TRBV7-6	TRBD2	TRBJ2-5	TGTGCCAGCAGCTATATCGGGAGGGAGCAAGAGACCCAGTACTTC	CASSYIGREQETQYF
16	few	TRBV18	NA	TRBJ2-2	TGTGCCAGCTCACCCTATAGTTCTTGGAACACCGGGGAGCTGTTTTTT	CASSPYSSWNTGELFF
14	NA	TRBV19	NA	TRBJ2-2	TGTGCCAGTAGTGCCCGGAGATTCACCGGGGAGCTGTTTTTT	CASSARRFTGELFF
13	NA	TRBV19	TRBD2	TRBJ2-7	TGTGCCAGTAGTAGACTAGCGGGAGGCGAGCAGTACTTC	CASSRLAGGEQYF
11	NA	TRBV29-1	NA	TRBJ2-7	TGCAGCGTGGGGGGAACCCCCGAGCAGTACTTC	CSVGGTPEQYF
14	NA	TRBV5-1	NA	TRBJ1-2	TGCGCCAGCAGCTTAGGACAGTCTAACTATGGCTACACCTTC	CASSLGQSNYGYTF
14	NA	TRBV6-1	NA	TRBJ2-7	TGTGCCAGCAGTGACCCATCGGGGTCCTACGAGCAGTACTTC	CASSDPSGSYEQYF
15	NA	TRBV18	NA	TRBJ1-4	TGTGCCAGCTCACCGGATTTAGGAGTTGGTGAAAAACTGTTTTTT	CASSPDLGVGEKLFF
16	NA	TRBV19	NA	TRBJ1-5	TGTGCCAGTAGTATGACCCCCCGACAGGGCAATCAGCCCCAGCATTTT	CASSMTPRQGNQPQHF
14	NA	TRBV2	NA	TRBJ2-1	TGTGCCAGCACCCCTGAGAGGGAGGAACATGAGCAGTTCTTC	CASTPEREEHEQFF
16	NA	TRBV6-1	TRBD1	TRBJ1-3	TGTGCCAGCAGTGTGGACGGACAGGGAGGTGGAAACACCATATATTTT	CASSVDGQGGGNTIYF
16	NA	TRBV4-1	NA	TRBJ1-2	TGCGCCAGCAGCCAAGAGTACGGGACACAGGTCTATGGCTACACCTTC	CASSQEYGTQVYGYTF
15	NA	TRBV7-9	NA	TRBJ2-2	TGTGCCAGCAGCTTAGTAACAATTAACACCGGGGAGCTGTTTTTT	CASSLVTINTGELFF
14	NA	TRBV6-6	TRBD1	TRBJ2-1	TGTGCCAGCGAGACCGGGACAGGGTTTAATGAGCAGTTCTTC	CASETGTGFNEQFF
13	NA	TRBV28	NA	TRBJ2-3	TGTGCCGGCTATGGCCCCAATAGCGATACGCAGTATTTT	CAGYGPNSDTQYF
19	NA	TRBV11-2	TRBD2	TRBJ2-1	TGTGCCAGCAGCTCCTTTGGGTTAGCGGGAGTTACAGCCTACAATGAGCAGTTCTTC	CASSSFGLAGVTAYNEQFF
17	NA	TRBV5-4	NA	TRBJ2-1	TGTGCCAGCAGCTTGGGGCCCACAGGGTACAACTACAATGAGCAGTTCTTC	CASSLGPTGYNYNEQFF
15	once	TRBV18	TRBD1	TRBJ1-1	TGTGCCAGCTCTCGACAGGGGGCTGAGAACACTGAAGCTTTCTTT	CASSRQGAENTEAFF
13	NA	TRBV6-4	NA	TRBJ2-3	TGTGCCAGCAGTCCCGCCCTTAGCGATACGCAGTATTTT	CASSPALSDTQYF
15	once	TRBV29-1	TRBD2	TRBJ2-2	TGCAGCGTTGGGAAGGCGGGAGTGGCTTCCGGGGAGCTGTTTTTT	CSVGKAGVASGELFF
13	NA	TRBV18	NA	TRBJ2-1	TGTGCCAGCCAATCCGGCAGGAACAATGAGCAGTTCTTC	CASQSGRNNEQFF
14	NA	TRBV25-1	TRBD1	TRBJ1-4	TGTGCCAGCAGTTCGGGACAGCTAAGGGAAAAACTGTTTTTT	CASSSGQLREKLFF
14	NA	TRBV7-2	TRBD1	TRBJ1-2	TGTGCCAGCAGCGCCCTACAGGGGGCGCTTGGCTACACCTTC	CASSALQGALGYTF
14	NA	TRBV18	NA	TRBJ1-3	TGTGCCAGCTCACCCCCGACGAGGGGAAACACCATATATTTT	CASSPPTRGNTIYF
13	NA	TRBV7-9	TRBD1	TRBJ2-5	TGTGCCAGCAGCTTGGGACAGAAAGAGACCCAGTACTTC	CASSLGQKETQYF
15	once	TRBV5-1	TRBD1	TRBJ1-1	TGCGCCAGCAGCTCGGCCGGACAGGGACTCGGTGAAGCTTTCTTT	CASSSAGQGLGEAFF
14	NA	TRBV25-1	NA	TRBJ2-7	TGTGCCAGCAGTCCCTCGGGTACTCCACCCGAGCAGTACTTC	CASSPSGTPPEQYF
15	NA	TRBV7-2	TRBD2	TRBJ2-3	TGTGCCAGCAGCTATGGTAGCGGGAGCACAGATACGCAGTATTTT	CASSYGSGSTDTQYF
15	NA	TRBV6-1	TRBD1	TRBJ2-7	TGTGCCAGCAGTGAAGGGACAGGGGGCTCCTACGAGCAGTACTTC	CASSEGTGGSYEQYF
15	NA	TRBV19	NA	TRBJ1-5	TGTGCCAGTAGTATAGGGCCATATAGCAATCAGCCCCAGCATTTT	CASSIGPYSNQPQHF
14	once	TRBV2	TRBD2	TRBJ2-2	TGTGCCAGCACCTTAGCGGGAGTGGACGGGGAGCTGTTTTTT	CASTLAGVDGELFF